This T cell receptor (beta chain) was captured in a study of blood T cell repertoires in COVID-19. The wider study: COVID-19 samples collected from the United States, Italy and Spain covered acute and convalescent phases. PBMCs, B-cell-depleted T cells, or T cells were the source of the cDNA or gDNA that made up the material.

CDR3 length: 16 residues. Germline loops: CDR1 SGHRS, CDR2 YFSETQ. The V end lost 1 base, the J end lost 1 base, and 14 bases lay between the germline ends. Per the original data handling: The authors estimated nucleated cell counts from reference gene primer amplification. Some clones are missing from TCRdb's copy, which holds only in-frame ones; the method was immunoSEQ multiplex PCR. Clone size and V and J calls were adopted from that table, with D and trimming inferred from the DNA. The sample carries some 100,000 clones, around 94% recorded once. The sequencing input was peripheral blood. The receptor was isolated from a woman in her fifties or sixties with active COVID-19. This rearrangement joins TRBV5-1 to TRBJ1-1; D gene uncertain. CDR3 in amino acids: CASSLSSSAPNTEAFF. Here the CDR3 DNA reads TGCGCCAGCAGCTTGAGCTCAAGCGCCCCGAACACTGAAGCTTTCTTT.